This T cell receptor beta chain was recovered during a study of shared clonotypes between healthy human individuals. The overall study: Donor composition was a couple of women and a few men, aged 18 to 49. Broader study findings: Memory subsets generally showed lower estimated richness than naive subsets.

In regard to this clone: As yet, its antigen is unknown.

The deep-level immunoSEQ assay was used. TCRdb's table, derived via immunoSEQ multiplex PCR, lists solely in-frame clones and lacks some. The sample records about 2.1 million clones, around 93% being singletons. Positively selected for CCR7, the CD45RO-negative cells used as naive CD8 cells excluded terminally differentiated effector memory CD45RA+ cells. Nashville, Tennessee was home to all donors, who were Caucasian adults. Germline lookup yields CDR1 MDHEN and CDR2 SYDVKM. V lost 3 bases and J 6 bases, leaving 11 bases between the germline ends. CDR3 size: 14 residues. Sequenced: naive CD8+ T cells from PBMCs. This clonotype originated in a man aged 18 to 35 in good health. Some clones in this sample may be carry-over from other donors' samples. The V and J genes are TRBV28 and TRBJ2-2; D gene uncertain. The DNA of the CDR3 is TGTGCCAGCAGTTTTTGGGGTGAGGCCGGGGAGCTGTTTTTT. This encodes CASSFWGEAGELFF.